A selection of T cell receptor beta chains follows, all from one sample in a study of blood T cell repertoires in COVID-19. The repertoire was sequenced with immunoSEQ multiplex PCR; TCRdb's copy has only in-frame clones and lacks some. This sample has about 150,000 clones, with about 86% found just once. Sequenced sample: peripheral blood. The receptors here all came from a woman between 55 and 75 years old with acute or convalescent COVID-19. CDR3s include the opening cysteine and the closing phenylalanine or tryptophan. The order of the fields is CDR3 protein, D gene, V gene, clone size. D genes are given only for firm matches. The size field is filled for only some rows; it gives once, few, many or a size class.

CASNPDRLNTEAFF	TRBD1	TRBV27	.
CASSPWTGGQETQYF	TRBD1	TRBV18	.
CASHGTGTSPLHF	TRBD1	TRBV18	.
CAISVTGQETQYF	.	TRBV10-3	.
CASSSPVATGTDTQYF	.	TRBV28	few
CASSPPSDTYEQYF	.	TRBV18	once
CASSPGGGRLGAFF	TRBD1	TRBV11-2	.
CASSIQPPGTGSGEQYF	TRBD1	TRBV19	.
CASSVVRIPNTGELFF	.	TRBV9	few
CASSLGGSASTEAFF	.	TRBV5-1	.
CASSLGGTRGEKLFF	.	TRBV7-9	.
CASSPETGLIATDTQYF	TRBD1	TRBV18	.
CASSYTPHRQGLGTGELFF	TRBD1	TRBV6-2/TRBV6-3	.
CAWSVSLVMEETQYF	.	TRBV30	few
CASRTGLYAQRLFF	TRBD1	TRBV27	.
CASSGTGLTNEKLFF	TRBD1	TRBV7-9	once
CASSEGDMLGEKLFF	.	TRBV6-1	.
CASSEGGLSVSGNTIYF	.	TRBV2	.
CASSPFSGGQYNEQFF	TRBD2	TRBV3-1/TRBV3-2	.
CASSHTNTGNTGELFF	.	TRBV7-9	.
CASSPSLNTEAFF	.	TRBV19	few
CASSLRRGGQETQYF	TRBD2	TRBV7-9	.